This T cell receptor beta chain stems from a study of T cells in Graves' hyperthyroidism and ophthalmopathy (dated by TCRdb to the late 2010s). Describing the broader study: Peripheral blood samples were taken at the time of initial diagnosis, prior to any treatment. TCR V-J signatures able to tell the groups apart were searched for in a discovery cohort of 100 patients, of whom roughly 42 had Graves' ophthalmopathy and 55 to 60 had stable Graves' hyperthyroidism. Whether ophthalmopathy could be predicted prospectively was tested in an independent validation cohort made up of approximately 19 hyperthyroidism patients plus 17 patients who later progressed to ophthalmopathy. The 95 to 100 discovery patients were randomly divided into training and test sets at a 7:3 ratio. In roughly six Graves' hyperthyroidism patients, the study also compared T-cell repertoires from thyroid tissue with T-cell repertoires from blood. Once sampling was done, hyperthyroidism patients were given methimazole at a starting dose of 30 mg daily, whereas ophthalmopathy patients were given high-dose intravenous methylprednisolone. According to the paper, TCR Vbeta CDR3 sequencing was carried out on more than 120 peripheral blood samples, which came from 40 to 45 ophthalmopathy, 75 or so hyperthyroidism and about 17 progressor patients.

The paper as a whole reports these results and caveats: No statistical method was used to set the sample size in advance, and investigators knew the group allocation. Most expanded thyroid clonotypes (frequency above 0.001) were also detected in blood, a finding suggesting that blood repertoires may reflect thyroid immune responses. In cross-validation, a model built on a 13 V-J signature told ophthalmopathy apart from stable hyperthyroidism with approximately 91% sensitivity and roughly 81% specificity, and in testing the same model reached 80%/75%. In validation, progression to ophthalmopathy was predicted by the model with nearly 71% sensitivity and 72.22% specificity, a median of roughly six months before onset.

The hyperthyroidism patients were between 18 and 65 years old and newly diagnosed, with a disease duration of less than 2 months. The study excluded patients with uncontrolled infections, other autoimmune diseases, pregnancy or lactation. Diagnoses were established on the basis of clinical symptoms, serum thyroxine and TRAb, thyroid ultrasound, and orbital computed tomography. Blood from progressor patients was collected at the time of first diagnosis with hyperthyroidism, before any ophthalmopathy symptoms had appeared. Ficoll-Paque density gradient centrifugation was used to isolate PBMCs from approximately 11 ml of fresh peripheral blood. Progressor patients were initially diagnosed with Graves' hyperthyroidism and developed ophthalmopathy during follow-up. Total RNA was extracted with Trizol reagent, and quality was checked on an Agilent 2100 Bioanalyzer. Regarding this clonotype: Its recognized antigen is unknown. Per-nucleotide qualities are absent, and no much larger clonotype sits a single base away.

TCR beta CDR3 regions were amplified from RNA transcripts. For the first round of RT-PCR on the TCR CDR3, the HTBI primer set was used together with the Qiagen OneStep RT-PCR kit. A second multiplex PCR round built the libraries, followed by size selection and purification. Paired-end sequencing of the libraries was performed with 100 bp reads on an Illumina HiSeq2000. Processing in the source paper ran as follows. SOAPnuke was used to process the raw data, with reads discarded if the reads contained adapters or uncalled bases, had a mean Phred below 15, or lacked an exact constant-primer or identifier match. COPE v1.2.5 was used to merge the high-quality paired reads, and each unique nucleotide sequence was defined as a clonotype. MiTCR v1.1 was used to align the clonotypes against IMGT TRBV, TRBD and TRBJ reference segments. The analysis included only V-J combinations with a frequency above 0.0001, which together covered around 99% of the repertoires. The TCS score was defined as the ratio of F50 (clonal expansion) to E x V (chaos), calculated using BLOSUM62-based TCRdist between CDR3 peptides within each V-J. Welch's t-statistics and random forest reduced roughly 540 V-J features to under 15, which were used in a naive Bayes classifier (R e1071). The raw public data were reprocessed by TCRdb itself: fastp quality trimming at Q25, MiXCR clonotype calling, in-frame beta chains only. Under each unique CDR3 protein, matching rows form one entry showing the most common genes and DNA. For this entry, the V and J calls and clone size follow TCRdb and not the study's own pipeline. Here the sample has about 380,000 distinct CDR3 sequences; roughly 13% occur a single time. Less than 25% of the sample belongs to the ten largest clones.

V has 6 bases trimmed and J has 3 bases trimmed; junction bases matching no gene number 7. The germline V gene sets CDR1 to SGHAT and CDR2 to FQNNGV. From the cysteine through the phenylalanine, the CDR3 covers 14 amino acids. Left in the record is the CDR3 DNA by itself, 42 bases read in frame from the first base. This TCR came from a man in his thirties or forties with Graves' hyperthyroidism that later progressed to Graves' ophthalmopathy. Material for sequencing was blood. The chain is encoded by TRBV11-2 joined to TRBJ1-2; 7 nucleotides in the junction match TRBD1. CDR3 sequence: CASRITGTDYGYTF. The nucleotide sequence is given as TGTGCCAGCAGGATAACCGGGACAGACTATGGCTACACCTTC.